This record covers a single TCR beta chain. Its antigen is currently unknown. Germline loops: CDR1 MDHEN, CDR2 SYDVKM. With 6 bases clipped from V and 9 bases from J, the junction kept 10 bases outside the gene matches. The CDR3 sequence is 15 residues long. The record originates from a study of beta chain features in type 1 diabetes. Looking at the study overall: The examined sorted cells totaled under 120 million across samples.

Study-level results: TCRB CDR3 length was moderately but significantly reduced in all four CD4+ subsets of Type 1 diabetes patients.

TCRB transcripts that were expressed got sequenced, as all of the isolated RNA had been reverse transcribed. Clones were read by immunoSEQ multiplex PCR, and TCRdb kept only the in-frame ones, dropping some. Of hundreds of thousands of clones in the sample, around 12% were seen once. This chain joins TRBV28 and TRBJ2-1; 11 bases fit TRBD2. Sequencing used naive CD4+ T cells from blood. This TCR derives from a woman younger than 35 with type 1 diabetes. The CDR3 DNA is TGTGCCAGCAGACTAGCGGGAGAAGGGAGGGGTGAGCAGTTCTTC. Protein: CASRLAGEGRGEQFF.